This is a list of T cell receptor beta chains from one sample in a study of blood T cell repertoires in COVID-19. Method: immunoSEQ multiplex PCR; TCRdb's copy keeps in-frame clones and lacks some. The table lists some 120,000 clones, more than 70% of them singletons. The sequenced material came from peripheral blood. The source of these receptors is a man aged 60-69 years with acute or convalescent COVID-19. The CDR3 runs from the conserved cysteine through the conserved F or W. Fields, in order: D gene, V gene, clone size, J gene, CDR3 DNA, CDR3 protein. D genes are given only for firm matches. Size is omitted from some rows. Given values are once, few, many or a class for expanded clones.

d_call: NA; v_call: TRBV7-9; clone_size: NA; j_call: TRBJ1-4; cdr3_nt: TGTGCCAGCAGAGATAACAGGGCTAGTGAAAAACTGTTTTTT; cdr3_aa: CASRDNRASEKLFF
d_call: NA; v_call: TRBV9; clone_size: NA; j_call: TRBJ2-1; cdr3_nt: TGTGCCAGCAGCGTAGCTAACAACAGAGTATACAATGAGCAGTTCTTC; cdr3_aa: CASSVANNRVYNEQFF
d_call: NA; v_call: TRBV6-5; clone_size: NA; j_call: TRBJ2-7; cdr3_nt: TGTGCCAGCAGTTACGAGGGGGGGTTCTCCTACGAGCAGTACTTC; cdr3_aa: CASSYEGGFSYEQYF
d_call: NA; v_call: TRBV5-1; clone_size: NA; j_call: TRBJ2-7; cdr3_nt: TGCGCCAGCAGTGGGGGCCTCGAGCAGTACTTC; cdr3_aa: CASSGGLEQYF
d_call: TRBD1; v_call: TRBV27; clone_size: once; j_call: TRBJ2-3; cdr3_nt: TGTGCCAGCAGTTTAGTCTGGACAGGGTTTAACACAGATACGCAGTATTTT; cdr3_aa: CASSLVWTGFNTDTQYF
d_call: TRBD2; v_call: TRBV19; clone_size: NA; j_call: TRBJ2-7; cdr3_nt: TGTGCCAGTAGTCGGACTAGCGGGTTCGAGCAGTACTTC; cdr3_aa: CASSRTSGFEQYF
d_call: TRBD1; v_call: TRBV2; clone_size: NA; j_call: TRBJ2-7; cdr3_nt: TGTGCCAGCTCTGACAGGGGTAGGGCCTACGAGCAGTACTTC; cdr3_aa: CASSDRGRAYEQYF
d_call: TRBD1; v_call: TRBV3-1/TRBV3-2; clone_size: NA; j_call: TRBJ2-5; cdr3_nt: TGTGCCAGCAGCCGACAGGGGAGATGGGAGACCCAGTACTTC; cdr3_aa: CASSRQGRWETQYF
d_call: NA; v_call: TRBV7-2; clone_size: once; j_call: TRBJ1-1; cdr3_nt: TGTGCCAGCAGCCATAGGCGCGTTCAGGGAACTGAAGCTTTCTTT; cdr3_aa: CASSHRRVQGTEAFF
d_call: TRBD2; v_call: TRBV28; clone_size: NA; j_call: TRBJ2-1; cdr3_nt: TGTGCCAGCGCCTTCGGGGGGGGCAAGAATGAGCAGTTCTTC; cdr3_aa: CASAFGGGKNEQFF
d_call: TRBD1; v_call: TRBV5-4; clone_size: NA; j_call: TRBJ1-4; cdr3_nt: TGTGCCAGCAGCTTGGTGGGACAGGGGGCGGGAAAACTGTTTTTT; cdr3_aa: CASSLVGQGAGKLFF
d_call: TRBD2; v_call: TRBV9; clone_size: NA; j_call: TRBJ2-7; cdr3_nt: TGTGCCAGCAGCGTAGTCCCTAGCGGGAGTACCTACGAGCAGTACTTC; cdr3_aa: CASSVVPSGSTYEQYF
d_call: TRBD1; v_call: TRBV28; clone_size: NA; j_call: TRBJ1-6; cdr3_nt: TGTGCCAGCAGTCCGACAGGGAACTATAATTCACCCCTCCACTTT; cdr3_aa: CASSPTGNYNSPLHF
d_call: NA; v_call: TRBV2; clone_size: once; j_call: TRBJ2-7; cdr3_nt: TGTGCCAGCAGCGGTAGCTCCTACGAGCAGTACTTC; cdr3_aa: CASSGSSYEQYF
d_call: NA; v_call: TRBV29-1; clone_size: NA; j_call: TRBJ1-2; cdr3_nt: TGCAGCGTTGAAAACGATCCAGGTAACTATGGCTACACCTTC; cdr3_aa: CSVENDPGNYGYTF
d_call: NA; v_call: TRBV5-1; clone_size: NA; j_call: TRBJ2-2; cdr3_nt: TGCGCCAGCAGCCCCCAGGGGAACACCGGGGAGCTGTTTTTT; cdr3_aa: CASSPQGNTGELFF
d_call: TRBD1; v_call: TRBV27; clone_size: NA; j_call: TRBJ1-1; cdr3_nt: TGTGCCAGCAGTTCCCTCGGGACAGGTATCCCAGCTGAAGCTTTCTTT; cdr3_aa: CASSSLGTGIPAEAFF
d_call: NA; v_call: TRBV6-5; clone_size: many; j_call: TRBJ1-1; cdr3_nt: TGTGCCAGCAGTTACAACTTATCACCTGAAGCTTTCTTT; cdr3_aa: CASSYNLSPEAFF
d_call: NA; v_call: TRBV4-1; clone_size: NA; j_call: TRBJ2-3; cdr3_nt: TGCGCCAGCAGCCAGAGCGGAAGTGCGGGAACAGATACGCAGTATTTT; cdr3_aa: CASSQSGSAGTDTQYF
d_call: TRBD2; v_call: TRBV5-1; clone_size: NA; j_call: TRBJ2-3; cdr3_nt: TGCGCCAGCAGCTTGGAGCCTAGCGGGTTAATCACAGATACGCAGTATTTT; cdr3_aa: CASSLEPSGLITDTQYF
d_call: NA; v_call: TRBV19; clone_size: NA; j_call: TRBJ2-4; cdr3_nt: TGTGCCAGTAGTCTCGCGAGGGGCGCGGGGAAAAACATTCAGTACTTC; cdr3_aa: CASSLARGAGKNIQYF
d_call: NA; v_call: TRBV30; clone_size: NA; j_call: TRBJ2-7; cdr3_nt: TGTGCCTGGAGTGACTTCCCGAGCTCCTACGAGCAGTACTTC; cdr3_aa: CAWSDFPSSYEQYF
d_call: NA; v_call: TRBV28; clone_size: NA; j_call: TRBJ2-7; cdr3_nt: TGTGCCAGCACCCTGGAGGGTTCACACGAGCAGTACTTC; cdr3_aa: CASTLEGSHEQYF
d_call: NA; v_call: TRBV7-9; clone_size: few; j_call: TRBJ2-1; cdr3_nt: TGTGCCAGCAGCCCTAGGGTAGCGGTAATCTACAATGAGCAGTTCTTC; cdr3_aa: CASSPRVAVIYNEQFF
d_call: NA; v_call: TRBV29-1; clone_size: NA; j_call: TRBJ2-3; cdr3_nt: TGCAGCGCCAGGACAGGCACAGATACGCAGTATTTT; cdr3_aa: CSARTGTDTQYF
d_call: TRBD2; v_call: TRBV27; clone_size: NA; j_call: TRBJ2-1; cdr3_nt: TGTGCCAGCAGTCCCGGGACTAGAAAAACCTACAATGAGCAGTTCTTC; cdr3_aa: CASSPGTRKTYNEQFF
d_call: TRBD1; v_call: TRBV19; clone_size: NA; j_call: TRBJ1-1; cdr3_nt: TGTGCCAGTAGTAATGACAGGGCTTCTGAAGCTTTCTTT; cdr3_aa: CASSNDRASEAFF
d_call: TRBD1; v_call: TRBV27; clone_size: many; j_call: TRBJ2-3; cdr3_nt: TGTGCCAGCAGGACAGGGGCTCATACGCAGTATTTT; cdr3_aa: CASRTGAHTQYF
d_call: NA; v_call: TRBV5-5; clone_size: NA; j_call: TRBJ2-4; cdr3_nt: TGTGCCAGCAGCCGAGAACTAGCCAAAAACATTCAGTACTTC; cdr3_aa: CASSRELAKNIQYF
d_call: TRBD2; v_call: TRBV5-1; clone_size: NA; j_call: TRBJ2-1; cdr3_nt: TGCGCCAGCAGCTCGGTGACTAGCGGGAGGAGAAATGAGCAGTTCTTC; cdr3_aa: CASSSVTSGRRNEQFF
d_call: NA; v_call: TRBV7-9; clone_size: many; j_call: TRBJ1-1; cdr3_nt: TGTGCCAGCAGCTTAACGGAGGCCACTGAAGCTTTCTTT; cdr3_aa: CASSLTEATEAFF
d_call: NA; v_call: TRBV20-1; clone_size: NA; j_call: TRBJ2-7; cdr3_nt: TGCAGTGCTAGAGAAGGACAGCTAGAGTACTTC; cdr3_aa: CSAREGQLEYF
d_call: TRBD1; v_call: TRBV9; clone_size: NA; j_call: TRBJ2-1; cdr3_nt: TGTGCCAGCAGCACCTCACAGGGGTGGTACAATGAGCAGTTCTTC; cdr3_aa: CASSTSQGWYNEQFF
d_call: NA; v_call: TRBV6-6; clone_size: NA; j_call: TRBJ1-2; cdr3_nt: TGTGCCAGCAGTTACGCCCGGGAGGGGTATGGCTACACCTTC; cdr3_aa: CASSYAREGYGYTF
d_call: NA; v_call: TRBV28; clone_size: NA; j_call: TRBJ1-4; cdr3_nt: TGTGCCAGCAGTCCCCCCGGTTTCGCCGAAAAACTGTTTTTT; cdr3_aa: CASSPPGFAEKLFF
d_call: TRBD2; v_call: TRBV5-5; clone_size: NA; j_call: TRBJ2-2; cdr3_nt: TGTGCCAGCAGCTCAAGACTAGCTAGTGGAACCGGGGAGCTGTTTTTT; cdr3_aa: CASSSRLASGTGELFF
d_call: TRBD1; v_call: TRBV6-6; clone_size: NA; j_call: TRBJ1-1; cdr3_nt: TGTGCCAGCACCGACAGGGAAAACACTGAAGCTTTCTTT; cdr3_aa: CASTDRENTEAFF
d_call: NA; v_call: TRBV3-1/TRBV3-2; clone_size: NA; j_call: TRBJ2-7; cdr3_nt: TGTGCCAGCAGCCTCAGGGGCACCCGTACGGAGCAGTACTTC; cdr3_aa: CASSLRGTRTEQYF
d_call: NA; v_call: TRBV3-1/TRBV3-2; clone_size: NA; j_call: TRBJ2-6; cdr3_nt: TGTGCCAGCAGCTGGACAGCCGGAGGGGCCAACGTCCTGACTTTC; cdr3_aa: CASSWTAGGANVLTF
d_call: NA; v_call: TRBV5-5; clone_size: NA; j_call: TRBJ2-3; cdr3_nt: TGTGCCAGCAGCTTAGTACAGCGGAGCACAGATACGCAGTATTTT; cdr3_aa: CASSLVQRSTDTQYF
d_call: TRBD2; v_call: TRBV7-6; clone_size: NA; j_call: TRBJ2-1; cdr3_nt: TGTGCCAGCAGCTTGACTAGCGGTCCCTACAATGAGCAGTTCTTC; cdr3_aa: CASSLTSGPYNEQFF
d_call: TRBD1; v_call: TRBV3-1/TRBV3-2; clone_size: NA; j_call: TRBJ1-2; cdr3_nt: TGTGCCAGCAGCCAAGATGGGGGACAGTTATATGGCTACACCTTC; cdr3_aa: CASSQDGGQLYGYTF
d_call: NA; v_call: TRBV11-2; clone_size: NA; j_call: TRBJ2-5; cdr3_nt: TGTGCCAGCAGCTTAGGCTCTAGAGGAGAGACCCAGTACTTC; cdr3_aa: CASSLGSRGETQYF
d_call: TRBD1; v_call: TRBV27; clone_size: few; j_call: TRBJ1-6; cdr3_nt: TGTGCCAGCAGGCGCGGGACAGCTAATAATTCACCCCTCCACTTT; cdr3_aa: CASRRGTANNSPLHF
d_call: TRBD2; v_call: TRBV29-1; clone_size: NA; j_call: TRBJ2-1; cdr3_nt: TGCAGCGTCCCCGGGACTAGCTCCCACAAAGGGCAGTTCTTC; cdr3_aa: CSVPGTSSHKGQFF
d_call: NA; v_call: TRBV9; clone_size: NA; j_call: TRBJ2-2; cdr3_nt: TGTGCCAGCAGCGCTTCTACAGGAGCGACCACCGGGGAGCTGTTTTTT; cdr3_aa: CASSASTGATTGELFF
d_call: NA; v_call: TRBV2; clone_size: NA; j_call: TRBJ2-1; cdr3_nt: TGTGCCAGCAGTGAAGGAGAGGGAAATGAGCAGTTCTTC; cdr3_aa: CASSEGEGNEQFF
d_call: NA; v_call: TRBV11-3; clone_size: NA; j_call: TRBJ2-5; cdr3_nt: TGTGCCAGCAGCCGCGGGGAGCAGACCCAGTACTTC; cdr3_aa: CASSRGEQTQYF
d_call: NA; v_call: TRBV7-7; clone_size: NA; j_call: TRBJ1-5; cdr3_nt: TGTGCTAGCAGCTTACGGGGAAGTCAGCCCCAGCATTTT; cdr3_aa: CASSLRGSQPQHF
d_call: TRBD1; v_call: TRBV5-4; clone_size: once; j_call: TRBJ2-1; cdr3_nt: TGTGCCAGCAGCTTGTCCTTGGGACAGGGACACAATGAGCAGTTCTTC; cdr3_aa: CASSLSLGQGHNEQFF
d_call: NA; v_call: TRBV7-9; clone_size: NA; j_call: TRBJ1-1; cdr3_nt: TGTGCCAGCAGCTTAGGCAGGGAGAACACTGAAGCTTTCTTT; cdr3_aa: CASSLGRENTEAFF
d_call: TRBD2; v_call: TRBV28; clone_size: few; j_call: TRBJ2-2; cdr3_nt: TGTGCCAGCAGTTCAGCGGGAGGGGGTTACACCGGGGAGCTGTTTTTT; cdr3_aa: CASSSAGGGYTGELFF
d_call: NA; v_call: TRBV19; clone_size: NA; j_call: TRBJ2-7; cdr3_nt: TGTGCCAGTAGTATAGATCCGGCGGAGGACGAGCAGTACTTC; cdr3_aa: CASSIDPAEDEQYF
d_call: TRBD2; v_call: TRBV15; clone_size: many; j_call: TRBJ2-1; cdr3_nt: TGTGCCACCAGCAGAGAGTCCATTCTAGCGGGAGTCATCTATGAGCAGTTCTTC; cdr3_aa: CATSRESILAGVIYEQFF
d_call: TRBD1; v_call: TRBV4-2; clone_size: NA; j_call: TRBJ1-1; cdr3_nt: TGTGCCAGCAGCCAAGAGACAGGGGGCTGGGGCACTGAAGCTTTCTTT; cdr3_aa: CASSQETGGWGTEAFF